This T cell receptor (beta chain) is drawn from a study of CD8+ T cells in alopecia areata. Treatment here: oral pan-JAK inhibitor, 5-10 mg twice daily. V lost 6 bases and J 10 bases, leaving 13 bases between the germline ends. The germline gives CDR1 MNHNS, CDR2 SASEGT. The CDR3 is 13 residues long. A few counts support this clone. The antigen is not known. Findings and caveats of the study: One nonresponder makes the tie between baseline CD8+ expansion and response uncertain. Scalp clonality, together with expanded CD8+ clones among the top 100, fell significantly with tofacitinib. Persistence of many expanded lesional clones was seen in scalp and blood during tofacitinib.

Sequencing templates came from extracted RNA that was reverse transcribed into cDNA. Libraries were prepared by immunoSEQ multiplex PCR; TCRdb keeps only in-frame clonotypes and omits some of them. The sample contains around 300,000 clones, 60% of which appear only once. The sequenced sample was CD4+ T cells sorted from blood, obtained between weeks 51 and 52, from a patient treated with tofacitinib. The rearrangement links TRBV6-1 to TRBJ1-6; no clear D. The receptor comes from a human donor with alopecia areata. The CDR3 loop is CASRSDRVSPLHF. The DNA for the CDR3 is TGTGCCAGCAGGTCCGACCGGGTCTCACCCCTCCACTTT.